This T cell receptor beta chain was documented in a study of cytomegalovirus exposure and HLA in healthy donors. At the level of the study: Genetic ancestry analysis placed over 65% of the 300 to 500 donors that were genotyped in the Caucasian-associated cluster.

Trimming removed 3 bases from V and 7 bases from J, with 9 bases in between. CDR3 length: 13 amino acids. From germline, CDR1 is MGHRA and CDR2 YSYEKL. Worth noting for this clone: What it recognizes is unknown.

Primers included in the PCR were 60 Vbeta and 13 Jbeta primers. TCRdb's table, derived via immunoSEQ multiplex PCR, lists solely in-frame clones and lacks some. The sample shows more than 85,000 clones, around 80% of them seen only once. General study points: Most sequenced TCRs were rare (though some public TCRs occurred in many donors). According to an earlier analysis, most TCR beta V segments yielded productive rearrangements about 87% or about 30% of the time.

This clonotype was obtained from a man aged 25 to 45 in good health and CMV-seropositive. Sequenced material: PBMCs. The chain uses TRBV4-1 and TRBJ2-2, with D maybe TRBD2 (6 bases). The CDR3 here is CASSHLSGGELFF. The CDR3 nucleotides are TGCGCCAGCAGCCACCTTAGCGGCGGGGAGCTGTTTTTT.